A selection of T cell receptor beta chains follows, all from one sample in a study of blood T cell repertoires in COVID-19. Repertoires were generated with immunoSEQ multiplex PCR, while TCRdb's copy carries only in-frame clones and drops some. The sample includes some 250,000 clones, 75% to 90% seen only once; the top ten take less than 4%. Sequencing input: PBMCs or T cells enriched from blood (not recorded which). These receptors came from a middle-aged woman with acute COVID-19. Each CDR3 is given with its conserved first and last residue. A D gene is named only where the DNA matches it firmly. Some rows have no size entry. The others give once, few or many, or a class for an expanded clone.

V gene: TRBV4-1
clone size: -
J gene: TRBJ2-1
D gene: TRBD1
CDR3 protein: CASSLTPGQPANEQFF
CDR3 DNA: TGCGCCAGCAGCCTAACTCCGGGACAGCCGGCCAATGAGCAGTTCTTC

V gene: TRBV27
clone size: once
J gene: TRBJ2-7
D gene: TRBD2
CDR3 protein: CASSLSSGRVYEQYF
CDR3 DNA: TGTGCCAGCAGTTTATCTAGCGGGAGGGTTTACGAGCAGTACTTC

V gene: TRBV11-3
clone size: -
J gene: TRBJ2-1
D gene: -
CDR3 protein: CASSFIAGRQGEQFF
CDR3 DNA: TGTGCCAGCAGCTTTATAGCGGGTCGGCAGGGGGAGCAGTTCTTC

V gene: TRBV19
clone size: -
J gene: TRBJ1-5
D gene: TRBD1
CDR3 protein: CASSEQGHSNQPQHF
CDR3 DNA: TGTGCCAGTAGCGAACAGGGGCATAGCAATCAGCCCCAGCATTTT

V gene: TRBV15
clone size: -
J gene: TRBJ2-7
D gene: TRBD2
CDR3 protein: CATSRGSSGTYEQYF
CDR3 DNA: TGTGCCACCAGCAGAGGGTCTAGCGGTACCTACGAGCAGTACTTC

V gene: TRBV30
clone size: -
J gene: TRBJ1-1
D gene: TRBD1
CDR3 protein: CAWSVKQGGKDTEAFF
CDR3 DNA: TGTGCCTGGAGTGTAAAACAGGGGGGCAAGGACACTGAAGCTTTCTTT

V gene: TRBV29-1
clone size: -
J gene: TRBJ2-1
D gene: TRBD2
CDR3 protein: CSVLVTSESEQFF
CDR3 DNA: TGCAGCGTCTTGGTAACTAGCGAATCTGAGCAGTTCTTC

V gene: TRBV7-9
clone size: -
J gene: TRBJ2-7
D gene: TRBD1
CDR3 protein: CASSSSGTGNYEQYF
CDR3 DNA: TGTGCCAGCAGCTCGTCCGGGACAGGGAACTACGAGCAGTACTTC

V gene: TRBV3-1/TRBV3-2
clone size: -
J gene: TRBJ1-2
D gene: TRBD1
CDR3 protein: CASSQTGGTLYGYTF
CDR3 DNA: TGTGCCAGCAGCCAAACAGGGGGAACCCTCTATGGCTACACCTTC

V gene: TRBV11-2
clone size: -
J gene: TRBJ2-2
D gene: -
CDR3 protein: CASSLSNGELFF
CDR3 DNA: TGTGCCAGCAGCTTATCAAACGGGGAGCTGTTTTTT

V gene: TRBV3-1/TRBV3-2
clone size: -
J gene: TRBJ2-1
D gene: TRBD2
CDR3 protein: CASSPGLAGVGEQFF
CDR3 DNA: TGTGCCAGCAGCCCCGGACTAGCGGGAGTAGGTGAGCAGTTCTTC

V gene: TRBV5-6
clone size: -
J gene: TRBJ1-1
D gene: -
CDR3 protein: CASSLGLEAFF
CDR3 DNA: TGTGCCAGCAGCCTGGGACTTGAAGCTTTCTTT

V gene: TRBV6-1
clone size: -
J gene: TRBJ2-1
D gene: -
CDR3 protein: CASSDLPEGSSYNEQFF
CDR3 DNA: TGTGCCAGCAGTGATCTACCGGAGGGGAGCTCCTACAATGAGCAGTTCTTC

V gene: TRBV7-2
clone size: -
J gene: TRBJ2-7
D gene: TRBD2
CDR3 protein: CASSSDGGRADEQYF
CDR3 DNA: TGTGCCAGCAGCTCGGATGGGGGGAGGGCAGACGAGCAGTACTTC

V gene: TRBV4-1
clone size: -
J gene: TRBJ1-5
D gene: TRBD1
CDR3 protein: CASGSLTGVNQPQHF
CDR3 DNA: TGCGCCAGCGGGTCTTTGACAGGGGTCAATCAGCCCCAGCATTTT

V gene: TRBV7-9
clone size: -
J gene: TRBJ1-2
D gene: -
CDR3 protein: CASSLGRDYGYTF
CDR3 DNA: TGTGCCAGCAGCTTGGGCCGAGACTATGGCTACACCTTC

V gene: TRBV11-2
clone size: -
J gene: TRBJ1-1
D gene: TRBD1
CDR3 protein: CASSLTGQMNTEAFF
CDR3 DNA: TGTGCCAGCAGCTTAACGGGACAGATGAACACTGAAGCTTTCTTT

V gene: TRBV18
clone size: once
J gene: TRBJ2-1
D gene: -
CDR3 protein: CASSRDNEQFF
CDR3 DNA: TGTGCCAGCTCAAGGGACAACGAGCAGTTCTTC

V gene: TRBV4-2
clone size: -
J gene: TRBJ2-4
D gene: TRBD1
CDR3 protein: CASSPDRGNIQYF
CDR3 DNA: TGTGCCAGCAGCCCGGACAGGGGCAACATTCAGTACTTC

V gene: TRBV19
clone size: -
J gene: TRBJ2-1
D gene: TRBD2
CDR3 protein: CASSMRGRMNEQFF
CDR3 DNA: TGTGCCAGTAGTATGCGCGGGAGGATGAATGAGCAGTTCTTC

V gene: TRBV7-9
clone size: -
J gene: TRBJ2-1
D gene: TRBD2
CDR3 protein: CASSPSGNRDYNEQFF
CDR3 DNA: TGTGCCAGCAGCCCAAGCGGGAATCGGGACTACAATGAGCAGTTCTTC

V gene: TRBV10-1
clone size: few
J gene: TRBJ2-1
D gene: -
CDR3 protein: CASSEGFSGNYNEQFF
CDR3 DNA: TGCGCCAGCAGTGAGGGTTTTAGCGGTAACTACAATGAGCAGTTCTTC

V gene: TRBV19
clone size: -
J gene: TRBJ1-3
D gene: -
CDR3 protein: CASTRFSFQESGNTIYF
CDR3 DNA: TGTGCCAGTACCCGATTTTCGTTCCAGGAATCTGGAAACACCATATATTTT

V gene: TRBV7-3
clone size: -
J gene: TRBJ1-2
D gene: -
CDR3 protein: CASSLNQGTNYGYTF
CDR3 DNA: TGTGCCAGCAGCTTAAATCAGGGAACTAACTATGGCTACACCTTC

V gene: TRBV14
clone size: -
J gene: TRBJ1-2
D gene: -
CDR3 protein: CASSQEKGSNYGYTF
CDR3 DNA: TGTGCCAGCAGCCAAGAGAAGGGGTCTAACTATGGCTACACCTTC

V gene: TRBV2
clone size: -
J gene: TRBJ2-7
D gene: -
CDR3 protein: CASSEVAQAFYEQYF
CDR3 DNA: TGTGCCAGCAGTGAAGTAGCACAAGCCTTCTACGAGCAGTACTTC

V gene: TRBV11-2
clone size: -
J gene: TRBJ1-6
D gene: -
CDR3 protein: CASSLGRLNSPLHF
CDR3 DNA: TGTGCCAGCAGCTTAGGCCGACTAAATTCACCCCTCCACTTT

V gene: TRBV5-6
clone size: -
J gene: TRBJ2-3
D gene: -
CDR3 protein: CASSLEDNTDTQYF
CDR3 DNA: TGTGCCAGCAGCTTGGAGGACAACACAGATACGCAGTATTTT

V gene: TRBV20-1
clone size: many
J gene: TRBJ2-7
D gene: -
CDR3 protein: CSASRGSEYEQYF
CDR3 DNA: TGCAGTGCTAGTCGGGGTTCAGAGTACGAGCAGTACTTC

V gene: TRBV2
clone size: -
J gene: TRBJ1-2
D gene: TRBD1
CDR3 protein: CASSENQGEAIRDYGYTF
CDR3 DNA: TGTGCCAGCAGTGAAAATCAGGGGGAAGCCATTCGGGACTATGGCTACACCTTC

V gene: TRBV6-5
clone size: -
J gene: TRBJ2-5
D gene: -
CDR3 protein: CASSYYFGETQYF
CDR3 DNA: TGTGCCAGCAGTTACTACTTTGGAGAGACCCAGTACTTC

V gene: TRBV7-9
clone size: -
J gene: TRBJ2-2
D gene: TRBD1
CDR3 protein: CASSTTGGQNTGELFF
CDR3 DNA: TGTGCCAGCAGCACTACAGGGGGTCAGAACACCGGGGAGCTGTTTTTT

V gene: TRBV4-2
clone size: -
J gene: TRBJ2-5
D gene: TRBD2
CDR3 protein: CASSQERGLAGRETQYF
CDR3 DNA: TGTGCCAGCAGCCAAGAGCGAGGACTAGCGGGAAGGGAGACCCAGTACTTC

V gene: TRBV5-1
clone size: -
J gene: TRBJ2-7
D gene: -
CDR3 protein: CASSLAREDSYEQYF
CDR3 DNA: TGCGCCAGCAGCTTGGCCAGGGAGGATAGCTACGAGCAGTACTTC

V gene: TRBV5-4
clone size: -
J gene: TRBJ2-3
D gene: TRBD1
CDR3 protein: CASSTGTGRTDTQYF
CDR3 DNA: TGTGCCAGCAGCACTGGGACAGGGAGGACAGATACGCAGTATTTT

V gene: TRBV5-6
clone size: few
J gene: TRBJ2-7
D gene: -
CDR3 protein: CASQGLETGEQYF
CDR3 DNA: TGTGCCAGTCAGGGACTCGAGACGGGGGAGCAGTACTTC

V gene: TRBV19
clone size: -
J gene: TRBJ2-1
D gene: TRBD2
CDR3 protein: CASSTSWREFANEQFF
CDR3 DNA: TGTGCCAGTAGTACCTCTTGGCGGGAGTTTGCGAATGAGCAGTTCTTC

V gene: TRBV7-2
clone size: -
J gene: TRBJ2-7
D gene: TRBD1
CDR3 protein: CASSLVPGTGTEQYF
CDR3 DNA: TGTGCCAGCAGCTTAGTGCCCGGGACAGGGACCGAGCAGTACTTC

V gene: TRBV4-1
clone size: -
J gene: TRBJ1-3
D gene: -
CDR3 protein: CASSAVGSSGNTIYF
CDR3 DNA: TGCGCCAGCAGTGCCGTCGGGAGCTCTGGAAACACCATATATTTT

V gene: TRBV11-2
clone size: -
J gene: TRBJ2-2
D gene: TRBD2
CDR3 protein: CASSPWPASGSAGELFF
CDR3 DNA: TGTGCCAGCAGTCCCTGGCCAGCTAGCGGGAGCGCCGGGGAGCTGTTTTTT

V gene: TRBV10-1
clone size: -
J gene: TRBJ1-6
D gene: TRBD1
CDR3 protein: CASSESTGGNSPLHF
CDR3 DNA: TGCGCCAGCAGTGAGTCGACAGGGGGTAATTCACCCCTCCACTTT

V gene: TRBV4-1
clone size: -
J gene: TRBJ2-7
D gene: TRBD2
CDR3 protein: CASSQRTSGNYEQYF
CDR3 DNA: TGCGCCAGCAGCCAAAGGACTAGCGGGAACTACGAGCAGTACTTC

V gene: TRBV9
clone size: -
J gene: TRBJ2-3
D gene: -
CDR3 protein: CASSVALGTDTQYF
CDR3 DNA: TGTGCCAGCAGCGTAGCTTTAGGCACAGATACGCAGTATTTT

V gene: TRBV2
clone size: -
J gene: TRBJ1-3
D gene: -
CDR3 protein: CASSEQGSTGNTIYF
CDR3 DNA: TGTGCCAGCAGTGAACAGGGTTCGACGGGAAACACCATATATTTT

V gene: TRBV6-5
clone size: once
J gene: TRBJ2-5
D gene: TRBD2
CDR3 protein: CASSRAGGTGETQYF
CDR3 DNA: TGTGCCAGCAGTCGCGCGGGAGGGACGGGGGAGACCCAGTACTTC

V gene: TRBV9
clone size: once
J gene: TRBJ1-4
D gene: TRBD1
CDR3 protein: CASSVTGGDEKLFF
CDR3 DNA: TGTGCCAGCAGCGTGACAGGGGGCGATGAAAAACTGTTTTTT

V gene: TRBV11-3
clone size: -
J gene: TRBJ1-1
D gene: -
CDR3 protein: CASSLVGGTEAFF
CDR3 DNA: TGTGCCAGCAGCTTAGTCGGAGGCACTGAAGCTTTCTTT

V gene: TRBV2
clone size: -
J gene: TRBJ2-5
D gene: TRBD2
CDR3 protein: CASSVVVAGGNQETQYF
CDR3 DNA: TGTGCCAGCAGTGTGGTAGTAGCGGGAGGCAACCAAGAGACCCAGTACTTC

V gene: TRBV9
clone size: -
J gene: TRBJ2-1
D gene: -
CDR3 protein: CASSVGATYNEQFF
CDR3 DNA: TGTGCCAGCAGCGTAGGTGCTACCTACAATGAGCAGTTCTTC

V gene: TRBV19
clone size: -
J gene: TRBJ2-3
D gene: TRBD1
CDR3 protein: CASTPTGLTDTQYF
CDR3 DNA: TGTGCCAGTACTCCGACAGGGCTCACAGATACGCAGTATTTT

V gene: TRBV11-2
clone size: -
J gene: TRBJ1-2
D gene: TRBD1
CDR3 protein: CASSLAGGNYGYTF
CDR3 DNA: TGTGCCAGCAGCTTAGCAGGGGGCAACTATGGCTACACCTTC

V gene: TRBV29-1
clone size: -
J gene: TRBJ2-3
D gene: -
CDR3 protein: CSVKEGTFTDTQYF
CDR3 DNA: TGCAGCGTAAAAGAGGGCACCTTCACAGATACGCAGTATTTT

V gene: TRBV29-1
clone size: -
J gene: TRBJ2-2
D gene: TRBD1
CDR3 protein: CSAGTGGTGELFF
CDR3 DNA: TGCAGCGCAGGGACAGGAGGCACCGGGGAGCTGTTTTTT

V gene: TRBV24-1
clone size: -
J gene: TRBJ2-7
D gene: -
CDR3 protein: CATSDPRVSYEQYF
CDR3 DNA: TGTGCCACCAGTGACCCCAGGGTCTCCTACGAGCAGTACTTC

V gene: TRBV5-1
clone size: -
J gene: TRBJ2-2
D gene: TRBD1
CDR3 protein: CASSQLQGATGELFF
CDR3 DNA: TGCGCCAGCAGCCAGTTACAGGGGGCCACCGGGGAGCTGTTTTTT